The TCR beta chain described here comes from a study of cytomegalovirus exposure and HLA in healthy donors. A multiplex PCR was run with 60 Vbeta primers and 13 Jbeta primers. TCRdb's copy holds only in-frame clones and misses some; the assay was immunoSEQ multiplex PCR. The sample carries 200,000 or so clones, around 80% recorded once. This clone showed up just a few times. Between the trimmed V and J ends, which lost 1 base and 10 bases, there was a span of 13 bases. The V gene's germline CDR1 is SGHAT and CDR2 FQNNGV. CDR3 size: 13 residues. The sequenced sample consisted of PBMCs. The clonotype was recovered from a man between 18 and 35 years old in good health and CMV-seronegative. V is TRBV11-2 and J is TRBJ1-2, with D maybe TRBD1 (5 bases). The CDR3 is CASSLAGGGHYTF. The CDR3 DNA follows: TGTGCCAGCAGCTTAGCTGGGGGGGGTCACTACACCTTC.